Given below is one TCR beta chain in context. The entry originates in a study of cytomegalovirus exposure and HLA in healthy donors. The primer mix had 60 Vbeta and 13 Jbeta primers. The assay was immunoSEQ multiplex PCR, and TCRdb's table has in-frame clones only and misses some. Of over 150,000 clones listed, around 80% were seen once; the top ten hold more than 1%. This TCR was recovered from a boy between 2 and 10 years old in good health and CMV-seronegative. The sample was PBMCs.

The CDR3 region is CASYYRVFNGYTF. CDR3 DNA sequence: TGTGCCAGTTATTACAGGGTATTCAATGGCTACACCTTC. The chain combines TRBV6-1 with TRBJ1-2; maybe TRBD1 (6 bases). The CDR3 length is 13 residues. The V gene lost 9 bases and the J gene lost 6 bases, with 17 bases spanning the gap. CDR1 and CDR2 from the germline V gene are MNHNS and SASEGT.